This is a list of T cell receptor beta chains from one sample in a study of patients and donors after allogeneic stem cell transplantation. TCRdb called the RT-PCR reads again in MiXCR, with one record for every CDR3 protein. The table lists a few hundred thousand distinct CDR3 sequences, roughly 13% of them singletons, with around 10% in the top ten. Sequenced: blood, either unsorted or a sorted T cell fraction (not recorded which). All receptors come from a human donor who was either an allogeneic HSCT recipient or a stem cell or donor lymphocyte infusion donor (not recorded which). It is not recorded whose cells these are; they may come from a transplant donor. The CDR3 runs from the conserved cysteine through the conserved F or W. A D gene is named only where the DNA matches it firmly. Some rows have no size entry. The others give once, few or many, or a class for an expanded clone.

length	D	V	size	J	CDR3	DNA
12	.	TRBV6-5	few	TRBJ1-1	CASINTVLEAFF	TGTGCCAGCATTAACACGGTTTTAGAAGCTTTCTTT
15	.	TRBV18	.	TRBJ1-6	CASSSTAQDNSPLHF	TGTGCCAGCTCATCGACAGCCCAAGATAATTCACCCCTCCACTTT
15	.	TRBV12-3/TRBV12-4	.	TRBJ1-5	CASSLAGGRNQPQHF	TGTGCCAGCAGTTTAGCAGGAGGGCGCAATCAGCCCCAGCATTTT
16	TRBD2	TRBV10-3	.	TRBJ2-1	CAISEGSLAVLEHPFF	TGTGCCATCAGTGAGGGAAGTCTAGCGGTTCTAGAGCACCCGTTCTTC
13	.	TRBV3-1	.	TRBJ2-3	CASSQGTALTQYF	TGTGCCAGCAGCCAAGGTACGGCCCTTACGCAGTATTTT
16	TRBD1	TRBV3-1	.	TRBJ2-7	CASSRGRDRGGYEQYF	TGTGCCAGCAGCCGAGGCCGGGACAGGGGGGGGTACGAGCAGTACTTC
13	TRBD2	TRBV19	many	TRBJ2-3	CASAGGVTDTQYF	TGTGCCTCCGCGGGAGGAGTAACAGATACGCAGTATTTT
14	TRBD1	TRBV10-2	few	TRBJ1-6	CASTRTGDGSPLHF	TGCGCCAGCACTAGGACAGGGGATGGTTCACCCCTCCACTTT
10	.	TRBV20-1	many	TRBJ2-7	CSAGSYEQYF	TGCAGTGCGGGCTCCTACGAGCAGTACTTC
14	TRBD2	TRBV20-1	few	TRBJ2-5	CSASSGGPGETQYF	TGCAGTGCTAGTTCGGGAGGGCCCGGGGAGACCCAGTACTTC
15	.	TRBV7-2	few	TRBJ2-7	CASSFSWTAVSEQYF	TGTGCCAGCAGCTTTTCGTGGACAGCAGTTAGCGAGCAGTACTTC
14	TRBD2	TRBV20-1	.	TRBJ2-5	CSAALAGFRETQYF	TGCAGTGCGGCACTAGCGGGGTTTCGGGAGACCCAGTACTTC
15	TRBD2	TRBV7-2	many	TRBJ2-2	CASSRSGANAGELFF	TGTGCCAGCAGCCGTAGCGGGGCGAACGCCGGGGAGCTGTTTTTT
16	.	TRBV4-3	many	TRBJ1-5	CASSQLLGVGNQPQHF	TGCGCCAGCAGCCAGTTGCTGGGAGTGGGCAATCAGCCCCAGCATTTT
16	TRBD1	TRBV4-2	.	TRBJ1-4	CASSRPGQADNEKLFF	TGTGCCAGCAGCCGACCTGGACAGGCGGATAATGAAAAACTGTTTTTT